These 6 T cell receptor beta chains originate from one sample sequenced in a study of T-cell reconstitution after alpha-beta-depleted transplantation in children. Researchers prepared the TCRbeta library using unique molecular identifiers, the study reports. In TCRdb, the PCR reads were re-called with MiXCR into one record per CDR3 protein. Altogether 240,000 or so distinct CDR3 sequences are present, approximately 12% being singletons, with the ten largest covering over 2%. The sample was PBMCs from the stem cell graft donor, taken from the stem cell graft. These receptors were taken from a human donor who donated a stem cell graft to a child with acute lymphoblastic leukemia.

The chain combines TRBV11-2 with TRBJ2-7; 11 bases are shared with TRBD1. The length of the CDR3 is 18 residues. Germline-derived CDR1 and CDR2 are SGHAT and FQNNGV. With V trimmed by 5 bases and J by 6 bases, 18 bases remained unmatched. CDR3 protein: CASSAFGTGGYLGSEQYF. CDR3 DNA: TGTGCCAGCAGCGCATTCGGGACAGGGGGGTATCTAGGTTCCGAGCAGTACTTC.

This clonotype was counted ten times or more. This chain joins TRBV5-1 and TRBJ2-7; 8 bases fit TRBD1. There are 15 residues in the CDR3. Unmatched junction bases numbered 9, after V lost 3 bases and J lost 4 bases. Germline loops: CDR1 SGHRS, CDR2 YFSETQ. CDR3 sequence: CASSYRTGTFYEQYF. CDR3 bases: TGCGCCAGCAGCTACAGGACAGGGACTTTTTACGAGCAGTACTTC.

The sample holds many counts of this clonotype. The rearrangement uses TRBV19 and TRBJ1-2; TRBD1 agrees at 7 bases. The trim removed 5 bases at V and 0 bases at J, leaving 6 bases unmatched. CDR1 is LNHDA and CDR2 is SQIVND in the germline V gene (reference sequence). This CDR3 is built from 15 residues. DNA for the CDR3: TGTGCCAGTAGTTCAGGACAGGACCCTAACTATGGCTACACCTTC. Translating gives CASSSGQDPNYGYTF.

In this sample, this clonotype turned up many times. The chain carries TRBV6-2 or TRBV6-3 and TRBJ2-6; D uncertain. Germline V gives CDR1 MNHEY, CDR2 SVGEGT. This CDR3 has 16 amino acids. V was shortened by 4 bases and J by 0 bases, with 10 bases between the two germline ends. The CDR3 reads CASSSPRSSGANVLTF. Written as DNA, the CDR3 is TGTGCCAGCAGTTCCCCCAGATCCTCTGGGGCCAACGTCCTGACTTTC.

This clonotype has a count of ten or more. CDR3 loop: CASSLGTSGTQETQYF. The CDR3 nucleotides read TGCGCCAGCAGCCTCGGGACTAGCGGTACCCAAGAGACCCAGTACTTC. The rearrangement links TRBV5-1 to TRBJ2-5; 11 bases line up with TRBD2. The CDR3 is made up of 16 amino acids. Germline CDR1 and CDR2: SGHRS and YFSETQ. V shed 4 bases and J 1 base; nucleotides not matched to a gene: 6. Using reference TRBV5-1 and TRBJ2-5 for the parts outside the CDR3, the full variable domain is KAGVTQTPRYLIKTRGQQVTLSCSPISGHRSVSWYQQTPGQGLQFLFEYFSETQRNKGNFPGRFSGRQFSNSRSEMNVSTLELGDSALYLCASSLGTSGTQETQYFGPGTRLLVL.

This clonotype has ten or more counts. The chain combines TRBV4-3 with TRBJ2-1, with D maybe TRBD1 (5 bases). Germline V gives CDR1 LGHNA, CDR2 YSLEER. With 1 base removed from V and 3 bases from J, the gap between germline ends came to 13 bases. The CDR3 is 16 amino acids. CDR3 region: CASSQGQGNLYNEQFF. CDR3 DNA sequence: TGCGCCAGCAGCCAAGGCCAGGGTAACCTCTACAATGAGCAGTTCTTC.